The 9 T cell receptor beta chains given below trace back to one sample, sequenced in a study of cytomegalovirus exposure and HLA in healthy donors. The primer mix had 60 Vbeta and 13 Jbeta primers. The table came from immunoSEQ multiplex PCR; TCRdb's copy has only in-frame clones and leaves some out. The table has 95,000 to 150,000 clones, approximately 84% seen once. Input material: PBMCs. The source is a man aged 18 to 29 in good health and CMV-seropositive.

The rearrangement uses TRBV7-8 and TRBJ2-5, with TRBD2 matching over 10 bases. The DNA end is more similar to TRBJ2-7, so the J call may be wrong. The CDR3 runs to 15 residues. The germline CDR1 and CDR2 sequences are SGHVS and FQNEAQ. CDR3 in DNA: TGTGCCAGCAGCTTACTAGCGGGAGTAGTTGACGAGCAGTACTTC. Translating it yields CASSLLAGVVDEQYF.

This clone was recorded only once. This sequence joins TRBV10-1 and TRBJ2-2, with 7 nucleotides matching TRBD2. Germline assignment: CDR1 WNHNN and CDR2 SYGVQD (reference sequence). Germline trimming cut 0 bases from V and 7 bases from J; bases unmatched to any gene: 8. This CDR3 spans 16 amino acids. In nucleotides, the CDR3 is TGCGCCAGCAGTGAGTCCGCGGGAGCTTTTAGCGGGGAGCTGTTTTTT. Amino acid sequence: CASSESAGAFSGELFF.

This sequence joins TRBV6-5 and TRBJ1-2; 7 nucleotides line up with TRBD1. V gave up 6 bases and J gave up 6 bases; unmatched junction bases: 4. In germline, CDR1 is MNHEY, CDR2 SVGAGI. CDR3 length equals 12 residues. In nucleotides, the CDR3 is TGTGCCAGCAGGAGGGACAGAGATGGCTACACCTTC. Amino acid sequence: CASRRDRDGYTF.

The rearrangement uses TRBV2 and TRBJ2-7, with a tentative D call TRBD2 (5 bases). This CDR3 has 12 residues. The V end lost 8 bases, the J end lost 2 bases, and 10 bases lay between the germline ends. Germline values: CDR1 SNHLY, CDR2 FYNNEI. This CDR3 reads CASGGQTYEQYF. As DNA, the CDR3 is TGTGCCAGCGGAGGCCAGACCTACGAGCAGTACTTC. The full variable domain, its missing parts supplied by reference TRBV2 and TRBJ2-7, is EPEVTQTPSHQVTQMGQEVILRCVPISNHLYFYWYRQILGQKVEFLVSFYNNEISEKSEIFDDQFSVERPDGSNFTLKIRSTKLEDSAMYFCASGGQTYEQYFGPGTRLTVT.

The V gene is TRBV7-9, the J gene TRBJ1-6; maybe TRBD1 (6 bases). In germline, CDR1 is SEHNR, CDR2 FQNEAQ (reference sequence). The CDR3 runs to 15 residues. Trimming removed 1 base at V and 7 bases at J, with 11 bases between. The CDR3 DNA follows: TGTGCCAGCAGCTTAGGAGGGCAGGGGAATTCACCCCTCCACTTT. Protein: CASSLGGQGNSPLHF.

The rearrangement uses TRBV4-3 and TRBJ1-2; D remains unclear. The CDR3 length is 14 residues. The V gene's germline CDR1 is LGHNA and CDR2 YSLEER. V was pared by 2 bases and J by 4 bases, with 11 bases between. Written as DNA, the CDR3 is TGCGCCAGCAGCCAAAGCGCTTTTTCCTATGGCTACACCTTC. This sequence encodes CASSQSAFSYGYTF.

The chain employs TRBV5-4 and TRBJ2-7; 14 bases agree with TRBD2. The CDR3 extends over 18 amino acids. J was trimmed by 2 bases and V by 4 bases; bases with no gene match: 11. The germline V gene has CDR1 SGHNT and CDR2 YYREEE (reference sequence). The CDR3 DNA sequence: TGTGCCAGCAGCCCCGGGACTAGCGGGAGCCCTAGGGCCTACGAGCAGTACTTC. Translating gives CASSPGTSGSPRAYEQYF. Full variable domain (remainder filled in from reference TRBV5-4 and TRBJ2-7): ETGVTQSPTHLIKTRGQQVTLRCSSQSGHNTVSWYQQALGQGPQFIFQYYREEENGRGNFPPRFSGLQFPNYSSELNVNALELDDSALYLCASSPGTSGSPRAYEQYFGPGTRLTVT.

This rearrangement joins TRBV6-5 to TRBJ1-1, with D hard to call. The CDR3 extends over 13 amino acids. V was cut by 9 bases and J by 1 base, with 12 bases left in between. Germline CDR1 MNHEY, CDR2 SVGAGI. The chain's CDR3 is CASTGRQNTEAFF. In nucleotides, the CDR3 is TGTGCCAGTACCGGGAGACAGAACACTGAAGCTTTCTTT.

V usage is TRBV19 and J usage is TRBJ2-3; TRBD1 agrees at 10 bases. Germline CDR1 and CDR2: LNHDA and SQIVND (reference sequence). V shed 7 bases, J shed 5 bases, and the junction held 6 bases outside the gene matches. The CDR3 spans 14 residues. DNA of the CDR3: TGTGCCAGTACCAGGGGACAGGGGAGAGATACGCAGTATTTT. Translating it yields CASTRGQGRDTQYF.